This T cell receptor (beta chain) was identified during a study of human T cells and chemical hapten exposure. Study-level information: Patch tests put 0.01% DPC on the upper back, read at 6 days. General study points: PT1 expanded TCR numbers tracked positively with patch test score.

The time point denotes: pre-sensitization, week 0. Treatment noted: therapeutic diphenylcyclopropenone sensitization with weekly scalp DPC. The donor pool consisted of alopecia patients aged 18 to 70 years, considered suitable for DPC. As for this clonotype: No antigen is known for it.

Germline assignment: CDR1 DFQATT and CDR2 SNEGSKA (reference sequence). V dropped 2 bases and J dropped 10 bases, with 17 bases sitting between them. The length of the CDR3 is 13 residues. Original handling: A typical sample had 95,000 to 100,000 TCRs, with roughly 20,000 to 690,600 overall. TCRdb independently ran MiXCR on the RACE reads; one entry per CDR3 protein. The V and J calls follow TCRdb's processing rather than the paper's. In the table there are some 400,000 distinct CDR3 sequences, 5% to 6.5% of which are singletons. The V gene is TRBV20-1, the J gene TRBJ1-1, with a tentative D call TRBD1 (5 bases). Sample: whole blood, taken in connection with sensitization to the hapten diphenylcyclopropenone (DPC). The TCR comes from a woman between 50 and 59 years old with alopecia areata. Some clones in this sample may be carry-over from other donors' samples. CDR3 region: CSARPRGDLIAFF. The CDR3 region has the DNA TGCAGTGCTAGACCCCGCGGGGACCTGATAGCTTTCTTT.